Shown below are 25 T cell receptor beta chains from a single sample sequenced in a study of T-cell memory formation after mild COVID-19. One entry per CDR3 protein, called by TCRdb with MiXCR from the 5' RACE reads. The sample has 430,000 or so distinct CDR3 sequences; around 27% are singletons. The sample comprised PBMCs or a T cell subset sorted from them (not recorded which). Receptors were obtained from an adult woman who had mild COVID-19 (a few samples of this study predate the infection). Cell type and time point are not known.

The rearrangement joins TRBV30 to TRBJ1-1; D is uncertain. CDR3 size: 14 residues. In germline, CDR1 is GTSNPN, CDR2 SVGIG (reference sequence). Trimming left V 0 bases short and J 8 bases short, with 16 bases between. In DNA, the CDR3 is TGTGCCTGGAGTGTCGGGATCCGGCGGGGAGAAGCTTTCTTT. This gives the protein CAWSVGIRRGEAFF.

The chain has TRBV7-8 and TRBJ2-7; 13 nucleotides align to TRBD2. Germline V CDR1 and CDR2: SGHVS, FQNEAQ. The CDR3 runs to 18 residues. Trimming took 5 bases from V and 0 from J; bases not matched to a gene: 10. CDR3 bases: TGTGCCAGCAGCCCCTCGACTAGCGGGGGGCTCAGCTCCTACGAGCAGTACTTC. As protein: CASSPSTSGGLSSYEQYF.

The V and J genes are TRBV9 and TRBJ2-1; 8 nucleotides match TRBD1. Germline V CDR1 and CDR2: SGDLS, YYNGEE. The CDR3 spans 14 residues. Trimming at V came to 1 base and at J to 5 bases, leaving 2 bases not matched to a gene. The DNA of the CDR3 is TGTGCCAGCAGCGTACCGGGACAGGACAATGAGCAGTTCTTC. Its protein product is CASSVPGQDNEQFF.

The sample holds a few counts of this clonotype. The chain couples TRBV7-9 to TRBJ2-3; D may be TRBD1 or TRBD2 (6 bases each). CDR3 length: 15 residues. The V gene lost 5 bases and the J gene lost 3 bases, with 15 bases spanning the gap. Germline V gene lookup returns CDR1 SEHNR and CDR2 FQNEAQ (reference sequence). For the CDR3, the DNA is TGTGCCAGCAGCAGGGCCGTAGGGGGGACAGATACGCAGTATTTT. This gives the protein CASSRAVGGTDTQYF.

There are a few counts of this clonotype. V gene TRBV7-2 combines with J gene TRBJ2-1, with 9 bases lining up with TRBD2. The length of the CDR3 is 15 residues. Germline values: CDR1 SGHTA, CDR2 FQGNSA. With 4 bases clipped from V and 8 bases from J, the junction kept 9 bases outside the gene matches. The CDR3 DNA sequence: TGTGCCAGCAGCTCGCAGGGACTAGCAAACGATGAGCAGTTCTTC. It yields the protein CASSSQGLANDEQFF.

V gene TRBV24-1 combines with J gene TRBJ2-1; TRBD2 matches at 9 bases. The CDR3 sequence is 16 residues long. V dropped 2 bases and J dropped 10; count of bases not matched to a gene: 11. From germline, CDR1 is KGHDR and CDR2 SFDVKD. Here the CDR3 DNA reads TGTGCCACCAGTGATTCGAGTAGCGGGGGCTCCGAGGAGCAGTTCTTC. This translates into CATSDSSSGGSEEQFF.

CDR3 protein: CSARVAGGPHYEQYF. CDR3 bases: TGCAGTGCTAGAGTGGCGGGAGGCCCCCACTACGAGCAGTACTTC. The chain links TRBV20-1 to TRBJ2-7; 8 positions agree with TRBD2. The germline gives CDR1 DFQATT, CDR2 SNEGSKA (reference sequence). This CDR3 is built from 15 residues. Trimming cost V 1 base and J 3 bases; bases outside gene matches: 8.

This clonotype was detected a few times. The genes are TRBV5-1 and TRBJ1-1, with 8 bases matching TRBD1. This CDR3 is built from 15 residues. The V and J ends lost 7 bases and 1 base, in that order; junction bases with no gene match: 9. Germline values: CDR1 SGHRS, CDR2 YFSETQ. The CDR3 sequence: CASAFPGTGNTEAFF. The CDR3 region has the DNA TGCGCCAGCGCGTTTCCCGGGACAGGGAACACTGAAGCTTTCTTT.

This clonotype was picked up a small number of times. The rearrangement links TRBV27 to TRBJ1-2; 7 nucleotides match TRBD1. Germline loops: CDR1 MNHEY, CDR2 SMNVEV (reference sequence). J gave up 5 bases and V 0 bases, and 3 bases lay outside the gene matches. This CDR3 contains 14 residues. This chain's CDR3 is CASSLSGGAYGYTF. The CDR3, as DNA: TGTGCCAGCAGTTTATCAGGGGGCGCTTATGGCTACACCTTC.

This chain uses TRBV6-2 or TRBV6-3 with TRBJ2-3; 12 nucleotides match TRBD2. There are 17 residues in the CDR3. Germline V gives CDR1 MNHEY, CDR2 SVGEGT. The V segment lost 5 bases and the J segment 5 bases; nucleotides outside the gene matches: 11. As DNA, the CDR3 is TGTGCCAGCAGTCCTTGGACTAGCGGGAACTTCGAAGATACGCAGTATTTT. Its translation is CASSPWTSGNFEDTQYF.

There are a few counts of this clonotype. The V and J genes are TRBV7-2 and TRBJ1-1, with TRBD1 as a possible D gene (5 bases). The length of the CDR3 is 13 residues. Per the germline V gene, CDR1 is SGHTA and CDR2 is FQGNSA. Trimming stripped 6 bases from V and 6 bases from J, with 14 bases between. The CDR3 spells CASRAGLGAEAFF. The CDR3, as DNA: TGTGCCAGCAGGGCGGGTCTAGGGGCTGAAGCTTTCTTT.

This clonotype turned up a few times. This sequence joins TRBV3-1 and TRBJ1-1; D gene uncertain. In germline, CDR1 is LGHDT, CDR2 YNNKEL (reference sequence). This CDR3 has 15 residues. Trimming took off 2 bases at V and 0 bases at J, with 10 bases between the two ends. CDR3 loop: CASSQYQAMNTEAFF. The DNA of the CDR3 is TGTGCCAGCAGCCAATATCAGGCGATGAACACTGAAGCTTTCTTT.

In this sample, this clonotype turned up a few times. This chain joins TRBV20-1 and TRBJ2-7, with D unclear. There are 12 residues in the CDR3. In germline, CDR1 is DFQATT, CDR2 SNEGSKA (reference sequence). Trimming removed 1 base at V and 3 bases at J, with 7 bases between. CDR3 sequence: CSARGLYYEQYF. CDR3 nucleotides: TGCAGTGCTAGAGGTCTTTACTACGAGCAGTACTTC.

This chain joins TRBV7-9 and TRBJ2-3; TRBD2 is a possible D gene (5 bases). V was cut by 5 bases and J by 5 bases, with 14 bases left in between. The CDR3 has 14 amino acids. Germline CDR1 reads SEHNR; CDR2 reads FQNEAQ (reference sequence). The CDR3 is CASSPTSGKDTQYF. The CDR3 coding sequence is TGTGCCAGCAGCCCAACATCCGGGAAAGATACGCAGTATTTT.

V gene TRBV6-2 or TRBV6-3 combines with J gene TRBJ2-5; D remains ambiguous. The ends were cut back, 0 bases at V and 1 base at J, with 12 bases in the middle. Per germline, CDR1 MNHEY and CDR2 SVGEGT. CDR3 length: 16 amino acids. CDR3 sequence (DNA): TGTGCCAGCAGTTACTCGATTCACCGCGGCCAAGAGACCCAGTACTTC. It yields the protein CASSYSIHRGQETQYF.

This clonotype was seen a handful of times. The V gene is TRBV4-1, the J gene TRBJ1-5, with TRBD1 identical over 12 bases. The germline V gene has CDR1 MGHRA and CDR2 YSYEKL. The CDR3 length is 19 residues. The trim removed 1 base at V and 0 bases at J, leaving 7 bases unmatched. The CDR3 loop reads CASSQAGTGGVYSNQPQHF. For the CDR3, the DNA is TGCGCCAGCAGCCAAGCAGGGACAGGGGGCGTTTATAGCAATCAGCCCCAGCATTTT.

The genes are TRBV7-8 and TRBJ1-3, with D possibly matching TRBD1 (6 bases). The CDR3 has 14 amino acids. The V end was cut by 5 bases, the J end by 3 bases, with 11 bases between. Germline V gene data show CDR1 as SGHVS and CDR2 as FQNEAQ. CDR3 protein: CASSPGGDGNTIYF. The CDR3, as DNA: TGTGCCAGCAGCCCCGGGGGCGATGGAAACACCATATATTTT.

This rearrangement joins TRBV19 to TRBJ2-1; D call uncertain. This CDR3 comprises 13 residues. In germline, CDR1 is LNHDA, CDR2 SQIVND (reference sequence). V lost 5 bases and J 3 bases, leaving 8 bases between the germline ends. CDR3 residues: CASSLRLYNEQFF. The CDR3 DNA is TGTGCCAGTAGTCTCCGACTCTACAATGAGCAGTTCTTC.

Here the CDR3 DNA reads TGTGCCAGCAGTCTGCCCGCGGGGACGCAGTATTTT. Its translation: CASSLPAGTQYF. This chain uses TRBV7-3 with TRBJ2-3; D perhaps matches TRBD2 (6 bases). Germline CDR1 and CDR2: SGHTA and FQGTGA. Trimming removed 6 bases at V and 9 bases at J, with 13 bases between. The CDR3 is made up of 12 amino acids.

The chain is built from TRBV6-1 and TRBJ2-7; TRBD1 matches at 7 bases. CDR1 and CDR2 from the germline V gene are MNHNS and SASEGT. The CDR3 extends over 15 amino acids. Trimming took 3 bases from V and 0 from J; bases not matched to a gene: 5. CDR3 loop: CASSEGQLSSYEQYF. DNA of the CDR3: TGTGCCAGCAGTGAGGGACAGTTAAGCTCCTACGAGCAGTACTTC.

The gene calls are TRBV6-2 or TRBV6-3 and TRBJ2-7; D uncertain. The CDR3 runs to 13 residues. Germline V gene sequence: CDR1 MNHEY, CDR2 SVGEGT. The ends were cut back, 2 bases at V and 2 bases at J, with 7 bases in the middle. DNA of the CDR3: TGTGCCAGCAGTTACACCGGAACCTACGAGCAGTACTTC. Amino acids: CASSYTGTYEQYF.

The chain has TRBV9 and TRBJ2-1; 9 bases match TRBD2. CDR3 length: 15 residues. CDR1 is SGDLS and CDR2 is YYNGEE in the germline V gene. The ends lost 3 bases at V and 4 bases at J; junction bases unmatched: 5. The CDR3 region is CASSEGTSIYNEQFF. CDR3 nucleotides: TGTGCCAGCAGCGAGGGGACTAGCATATACAATGAGCAGTTCTTC.

The V gene is TRBV25-1, the J gene TRBJ2-1, with 11 bases matching TRBD2. Germline CDR1 and CDR2: MGHDK and SYGVNS. The CDR3 sequence is 15 residues long. J gave up 8 bases and V 0 bases, and 3 bases lay outside the gene matches. The CDR3 DNA reads as TGTGCCAGCAGTGAATATGGGACTAGCGGAGATGAGCAGTTCTTC. Its protein is CASSEYGTSGDEQFF.

The chain joins TRBV14 to TRBJ2-1; 11 bases match TRBD2. V shed 2 bases, J shed 1 base, and the junction held 1 base outside the gene matches. This CDR3 comprises 16 residues. Germline V gives CDR1 SGHDN, CDR2 FVKESK. The CDR3 here is CASSQRLAGSYNEQFF. In DNA, the CDR3 is TGTGCCAGCAGCCAACGACTAGCGGGATCCTACAATGAGCAGTTCTTC.

The CDR3 coding sequence is TGTGCCAGCAGTCCCTACCTGGGGGGGTTCGAGCAGTACTTC. Translating it yields CASSPYLGGFEQYF. The chain employs TRBV6-5 and TRBJ2-7; 7 bases align to TRBD2. V shed 5 bases and J 6 bases; nucleotides not matched to a gene: 10. Germline lookup yields CDR1 MNHEY and CDR2 SVGAGI. The CDR3 has 14 amino acids.